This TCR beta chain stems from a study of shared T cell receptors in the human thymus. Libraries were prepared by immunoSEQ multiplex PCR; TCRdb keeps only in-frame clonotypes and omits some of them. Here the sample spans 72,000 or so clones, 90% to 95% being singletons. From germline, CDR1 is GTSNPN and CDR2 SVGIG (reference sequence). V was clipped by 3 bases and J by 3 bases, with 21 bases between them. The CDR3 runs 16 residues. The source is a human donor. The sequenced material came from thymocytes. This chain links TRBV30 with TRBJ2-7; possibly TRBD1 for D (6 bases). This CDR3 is CAWRSPRQQGYYEQYF. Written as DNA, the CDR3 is TGTGCCTGGAGGTCACCGCGTCAACAGGGATACTACGAGCAGTACTTC.